Listed here are 22 T cell receptor beta chains from one sample, sequenced in a study of beta chain features in type 1 diabetes. Findings and limits, study-wide: All four CD4+ subsets from Type 1 diabetes patients carried moderately but significantly shorter TCRB CDR3s.

The investigators reverse transcribed all of the isolated RNA, so they sequenced expressed TCRB transcripts. Clones were sequenced by immunoSEQ multiplex PCR, and TCRdb holds only the in-frame ones, with some missing. Altogether around 600,000 clones are present, roughly 12% being singletons, with the ten largest covering around 0.12%. No cognate antigen is known for these TCRs. Sequencing was done on a sample of naive CD4+ T cells from blood. Receptors were obtained from a man younger than 45 with type 1 diabetes.

J is TRBJ2-1 and V is TRBV4-2, with TRBD2 matching over 8 bases. V dropped 4 bases and J dropped 4; count of bases not matched to a gene: 12. CDR1 is LGHNA and CDR2 is YNFKEQ in the germline V gene. This CDR3 is 17 amino acids long. This CDR3 reads CASSPLPGSGDYNEQFF. In DNA, the CDR3 is TGTGCCAGCAGCCCCCTCCCGGGTAGCGGGGATTACAATGAGCAGTTCTTC.

The chain is built from TRBV30 and TRBJ2-1, with D hard to call. This CDR3 region has 13 residues. CDR1 GTSNPN and CDR2 SVGIG come from the germline V gene (reference sequence). CDR3 protein: CASASSSYNEQFF. In DNA, the CDR3 is TGTGCGAGTGCCTCGAGCTCCTACAATGAGCAGTTCTTC.

The rearrangement joins TRBV9 to TRBJ2-1; D is ambiguous. This CDR3 has 13 amino acids. V shed 0 bases and J shed 5 bases, with 6 bases lying between them. Germline values: CDR1 SGDLS, CDR2 YYNGEE. DNA of the CDR3: TGTGCCAGCAGCGTAGGGCCAGACAATGAGCAGTTCTTC. This sequence encodes CASSVGPDNEQFF.

This rearrangement joins TRBV7-9 to TRBJ1-2; D unclear. The CDR3 length is 13 residues. Germline lookup yields CDR1 SEHNR and CDR2 FQNEAQ (reference sequence). The V gene lost 2 bases and the J gene lost 1 base, with 5 bases spanning the gap. CDR3 sequence (DNA): TGTGCCAGCAGCTTACAGGTTAACTATGGCTACACCTTC. It is translated as CASSLQVNYGYTF.

This clone was recorded a few times. This sequence joins TRBV28 and TRBJ2-7, with a weak D call TRBD2 (5 bases). The CDR3 sequence is 16 residues long. The V and J ends lost 5 bases and 2 bases respectively, with 19 bases between them. The germline V gene encodes CDR1 MDHEN and CDR2 SYDVKM. CDR3 sequence reads: CASSRTPGSLAYEQYF. In DNA, the CDR3 is TGTGCCAGCAGTCGGACTCCAGGTTCCCTGGCCTACGAGCAGTACTTC. The full variable domain, in which reference TRBV28 and TRBJ2-7 provide the parts outside the CDR3, is DVKVTQSSRYLVKRTGEKVFLECVQDMDHENMFWYRQDPGLGLRLIYFSYDVKMKEKGDIPEGYSVSREKKERFSLILESASTNQTSMYLCASSRTPGSLAYEQYFGPGTRLTVT.

This chain connects TRBV27 to TRBJ2-3; a weak D match, TRBD1 (5 bases). The CDR3 is 18 amino acids. Trimming removed 2 bases from V and 1 base from J, with 19 bases in between. Germline V lookup: CDR1 MNHEY, CDR2 SMNVEV (reference sequence). This CDR3 is CASSLEATAGYGTDTQYF. The CDR3 DNA sequence: TGTGCCAGCAGTTTAGAGGCGACAGCTGGTTACGGCACAGATACGCAGTATTTT.

In this sample, this clone turned up a few times. The CDR3 loop is CASRRTGENEKLFF. The CDR3 region has the DNA TGTGCCAGCAGAAGGACAGGAGAGAATGAAAAACTGTTTTTT. This chain links TRBV6-6 with TRBJ1-4, with 7 bases that match TRBD1. With 6 bases clipped from V and 5 bases from J, the junction kept 6 bases outside the gene matches. The CDR3 totals 14 residues. Germline V gives CDR1 MNHNY, CDR2 SVGAGI (reference sequence).

The rearrangement uses TRBV5-4 and TRBJ2-1; 9 bases are shared with TRBD2. Germline-derived CDR1 and CDR2 are SGHNT and YYREEE (reference sequence). J lost 3 bases, V lost 1 base, and 2 bases had no gene match. This CDR3 contains 15 residues. This CDR3 reads CASSLKAGGYNEQFF. The CDR3 bases are TGTGCCAGCAGCTTGAAAGCGGGGGGCTACAATGAGCAGTTCTTC. The complete variable domain, with remaining parts taken from reference TRBV5-4 and TRBJ2-1, reads ETGVTQSPTHLIKTRGQQVTLRCSSQSGHNTVSWYQQALGQGPQFIFQYYREEENGRGNFPPRFSGLQFPNYSSELNVNALELDDSALYLCASSLKAGGYNEQFFGPGTRLTVL.

This clone has only a few counts. The V gene is TRBV2, the J gene TRBJ1-5, with 7 bases fitting TRBD1. Looked up from germline, CDR1 is SNHLY and CDR2 is FYNNEI. V shed 1 base and J 4 bases; nucleotides not matched to a gene: 4. The length of the CDR3 is 15 residues. The CDR3 sequence: CASSEDRGPNQPQHF. For the CDR3, the DNA is TGTGCCAGCAGTGAAGACAGGGGCCCTAATCAGCCCCAGCATTTT.

The chain links TRBV15 to TRBJ2-2, with D tentatively TRBD2 (7 bases). Germline V gene sequence: CDR1 LNHNV, CDR2 YYDKDF (reference sequence). V lost 0 bases to trimming and J lost 6 bases, with 20 bases between them. The CDR3 loop spans 18 amino acids. This CDR3 is CATSRDLAGATAAGELFF. CDR3 DNA sequence: TGTGCCACCAGCAGAGATCTGGCGGGGGCCACCGCGGCCGGGGAGCTGTTTTTT.

The sample holds a few counts of this clone. The chain is built from TRBV5-1 and TRBJ1-3, with TRBD1 as a possible D gene (6 bases). The length of the CDR3 is 16 residues. Per the germline V gene, CDR1 is SGHRS and CDR2 is YFSETQ. V gave up 4 bases and J gave up 0 bases, with 14 bases separating them. CDR3 loop: CASSVGTSGSGNTIYF. The CDR3, as DNA: TGCGCCAGCAGCGTCGGGACATCTGGCTCTGGAAACACCATATATTTT.

The chain has TRBV9 and TRBJ1-1; TRBD1 agrees at 7 bases. This CDR3 comprises 14 residues. CDR1 and CDR2 (germline): SGDLS, YYNGEE. Losses at the gene ends were 4 bases for V and 1 base for J; bases not matched to a gene: 4. CDR3 region: CASSPGQRNTEAFF. The CDR3 DNA reads as TGTGCCAGCAGCCCGGGACAGAGGAACACTGAAGCTTTCTTT.

The CDR3 protein is CSVVRRQLMNTEAFF. CDR3 bases: TGCAGCGTTGTACGCCGGCAACTAATGAACACTGAAGCTTTCTTT. V gene TRBV29-1 combines with J gene TRBJ1-1; no reliable D call. Germline values: CDR1 SQVTM, CDR2 ANQGSEA. The length of the CDR3 is 15 residues. The V and J ends lost 4 bases and 0 bases respectively, with 15 bases between them.

The V gene is TRBV7-2, the J gene TRBJ1-2, with 7 bases fitting TRBD1. This CDR3 region has 14 residues. Unmatched junction bases numbered 4, after V lost 6 bases and J lost 0 bases. The germline CDR1 and CDR2 sequences are SGHTA and FQGNSA. The CDR3 region is CASSPGTANYGYTF. The CDR3 DNA reads TGTGCCAGCAGTCCTGGGACAGCTAACTATGGCTACACCTTC.

The genes are TRBV29-1 and TRBJ2-5, with 9 bases lining up with TRBD1. The trim removed 4 bases at V and 2 bases at J, leaving 2 bases unmatched. CDR3 length equals 13 residues. Germline CDR1 and CDR2: SQVTM and ANQGSEA. CDR3 in DNA: TGCAGCGTTGCACAGGGGGCTCAAGAGACCCAGTACTTC. Its translation is CSVAQGAQETQYF.

V gene TRBV4-3 combines with J gene TRBJ2-3; tentatively, D is TRBD1 or TRBD2 (5 bases each). Germline CDR1 LGHNA, CDR2 YSLEER. This CDR3 is 15 amino acids long. The germline V and J ends were trimmed by 0 bases and 8 bases, with 15 bases remaining between them. The CDR3 region is CASSQEQGLGATQYF. The CDR3 DNA sequence: TGCGCCAGCAGCCAAGAACAAGGCCTCGGGGCTACGCAGTATTTT.

This chain uses TRBV28 with TRBJ1-5; D is unclear. V was shortened by 4 bases and J by 0 bases, with 4 bases between the two germline ends. The CDR3 length is 13 residues. CDR1 is MDHEN, CDR2 SYDVKM, per germline. Here the CDR3 DNA reads TGTGCCAGCAGTTCTCCTAGCAATCAGCCCCAGCATTTT. As protein: CASSSPSNQPQHF.

V is TRBV11-2 and J is TRBJ2-5, with 9 bases matching TRBD1. This CDR3 spans 15 amino acids. Germline V gene data show CDR1 as SGHAT and CDR2 as FQNNGV. V was pared by 5 bases and J by 3 bases, with 7 bases of the junction left unmatched. The CDR3 bases are TGTGCCAGCAGCAAATCCGGGACAGGGAAAGAGACCCAGTACTTC. Translation gives CASSKSGTGKETQYF.

J is TRBJ2-6 and V is TRBV5-4, with D tentatively TRBD2 (5 bases). Trimming stripped 4 bases from V and 0 bases from J, with 11 bases between. Germline loops: CDR1 SGHNT, CDR2 YYREEE (reference sequence). The CDR3 runs 16 residues. CDR3 bases: TGTGCCAGCAGCCCCGGTGGGAGCTCTGGGGCCAACGTCCTGACTTTC. It yields the protein CASSPGGSSGANVLTF.

This clone was found a few times. The chain joins TRBV5-4 to TRBJ2-2; maybe TRBD1 (6 bases). Germline CDR1 is SGHNT and CDR2 is YYREEE (reference sequence). The CDR3 has 16 residues. V lost 5 bases to trimming and J lost 6 bases, with 20 bases between them. The CDR3 DNA reads as TGTGCCAGCAGTACGAGCGCCAGGGGAACCGCCGGGGAGCTGTTTTTT. Its protein product is CASSTSARGTAGELFF. Complete variable domain (other parts from reference TRBV5-4 and TRBJ2-2): ETGVTQSPTHLIKTRGQQVTLRCSSQSGHNTVSWYQQALGQGPQFIFQYYREEENGRGNFPPRFSGLQFPNYSSELNVNALELDDSALYLCASSTSARGTAGELFFGEGSRLTVL.

This clone was detected once. The J gene is TRBJ2-5, the V gene TRBV7-2, with D tentatively TRBD2 (6 bases). Germline V gene sequence: CDR1 SGHTA, CDR2 FQGNSA. Between the trimmed V and J ends, which lost 2 bases and 1 base, there was a span of 17 bases. The CDR3 is made up of 17 amino acids. The CDR3 DNA reads TGTGCCAGCAGCTTATCATGGGGGGAGCCCTCCCAAGAGACCCAGTACTTC. It encodes CASSLSWGEPSQETQYF.

This clone was counted between two and nine times. The chain employs TRBV7-2 and TRBJ1-2; unclear D gene. The V gene lost 1 base and the J gene lost 0 bases, with 12 bases spanning the gap. CDR3 length: 16 amino acids. Germline CDR1 reads SGHTA; CDR2 reads FQGNSA. CDR3 loop: CASSLVGVTANYGYTF. DNA for the CDR3: TGTGCCAGCAGCTTAGTTGGGGTCACAGCTAACTATGGCTACACCTTC. Using reference TRBV7-2 and TRBJ1-2 for the parts outside the CDR3, the full variable domain is GAGVSQSPSNKVTEKGKDVELRCDPISGHTALYWYRQSLGQGLEFLIYFQGNSAPDKSGLPSDRFSAERTGGSVSTLTIQRTQQEDSAVYLCASSLVGVTANYGYTFGSGTRLTVV.